This entry concerns a single T cell receptor beta chain. As yet, its antigen is unknown. This specimen belongs to a study of early T cells in non-severe SARS-CoV-2 infection. Overall study context: Bulk RNA isolated from unsorted whole blood underwent sequencing; chains were not paired. General study results and limits: Anti-spike CD8 specificities were favored by VDJdb matching, whose results missed private and CD4 specificities.

Researchers attached unique molecular identifiers to individual cDNA molecules. TCRdb fed the 5' RACE reads into MiXCR, producing one record per CDR3 protein. The table lists about 66,000 distinct CDR3 sequences, around 20% of them singletons. V was clipped by 5 bases and J by 4 bases; unmatched bases: 8. Germline CDR1 and CDR2: SGHRS and YFSETQ. This CDR3 is 15 amino acids long. The sequencing here drew on whole blood, taken at baseline. The chain uses TRBV5-1 and TRBJ2-5, with 10 positions matching TRBD1. The sequence was obtained from an adult who was a healthcare worker with PCR-confirmed SARS-CoV-2 infection or an uninfected control (not recorded which). The CDR3 DNA follows: TGCGCCAGCAGGCCAAGGGACAGGGGAACAGAGACCCAGTACTTC. Amino acid sequence: CASRPRDRGTETQYF. Looking up the rest from reference TRBV5-1 and TRBJ2-5 gives the full variable domain: KAGVTQTPRYLIKTRGQQVTLSCSPISGHRSVSWYQQTPGQGLQFLFEYFSETQRNKGNFPGRFSGRQFSNSRSEMNVSTLELGDSALYLCASRPRDRGTETQYFGPGTRLLVL.